Below are 14 T cell receptor beta chains sequenced from a single sample in a study of T cell repertoires in cytomegalovirus infection. Antigens for these TCRs are unknown. TCRdb re-analysed the reads in MiXCR, keeping a single row per CDR3 protein. Of 360,000 or so distinct CDR3 sequences in the sample, approximately 35% were seen once. This specimen consisted of cultured PBMCs, obtained from culture after CMV antigen stimulation. These receptors were collected from a human donor in good health (CMV status not recorded). Some clones in this sample may be carry-over from other donors' samples.

The J gene is TRBJ2-2, the V gene TRBV6-6; 7 bases agree with TRBD2. The ends lost 1 base at V and 4 bases at J; junction bases unmatched: 6. The CDR3 consists of 16 residues. Germline V CDR1 and CDR2: MNHNY, SVGAGI (reference sequence). CDR3 DNA sequence: TGTGCCAGCAGTTACTTTACGGGAGGTTCCACCGGGGAGCTGTTTTTT. Protein: CASSYFTGGSTGELFF.

The chain uses TRBV7-3 and TRBJ2-1; D is unclear. V lost 0 bases to trimming and J lost 7 bases, with 10 bases between them. The CDR3 extends over 14 amino acids. From germline, CDR1 is SGHTA and CDR2 FQGTGA. DNA of the CDR3: TGTGCCAGCAGCTTAACGACACCCGCAAATGAGCAGTTCTTC. It encodes CASSLTTPANEQFF. The full variable domain, rest sourced from reference TRBV7-3 and TRBJ2-1, is GAGVSQTPSNKVTEKGKYVELRCDPISGHTALYWYRQSLGQGPEFLIYFQGTGAADDSGLPNDRFFAVRPEGSVSTLKIQRTERGDSAVYLCASSLTTPANEQFFGPGTRLTVL.

This clonotype was recorded a few times. The gene calls are TRBV2 and TRBJ1-2; the D is unclear. CDR1 is SNHLY, CDR2 FYNNEI, per germline. V was clipped by 0 bases and J by 5 bases, with 10 bases between them. CDR3 size: 14 residues. Here the CDR3 reads CASSEAENTYGYTF. The CDR3 DNA reads TGTGCCAGCAGTGAAGCGGAAAACACGTATGGCTACACCTTC. The complete variable domain, with remaining parts taken from reference TRBV2 and TRBJ1-2, reads EPEVTQTPSHQVTQMGQEVILRCVPISNHLYFYWYRQILGQKVEFLVSFYNNEISEKSEIFDDQFSVERPDGSNFTLKIRSTKLEDSAMYFCASSEAENTYGYTFGSGTRLTVV.

Written as DNA, the CDR3 is TGTGCCAGTAGAAACGTGCTGAACACTGAAGCTTTCTTT. Encoded protein: CASRNVLNTEAFF. J is TRBJ1-1 and V is TRBV19; D is ambiguous. Trimming pared 6 bases from V and 0 bases from J, leaving 8 bases between. CDR3 length: 13 amino acids. In germline, CDR1 is LNHDA, CDR2 SQIVND (reference sequence). Together with reference TRBV19 and TRBJ1-1, the CDR3 gives the full variable domain: DGGITQSPKYLFRKEGQNVTLSCEQNLNHDAMYWYRQDPGQGLRLIYYSQIVNDFQKGDIAEGYSVSREKKESFPLTVTSAQKNPTAFYLCASRNVLNTEAFFGQGTRLTVV.

The chain recombines TRBV2 with TRBJ1-2, with D possibly TRBD1 on 6 matching bases. This CDR3 is 17 amino acids long. Looked up from germline, CDR1 is SNHLY and CDR2 is FYNNEI. Trimming took off 2 bases at V and 4 bases at J, with 20 bases between the two ends. The CDR3 DNA reads as TGTGCCAGCAGTGAATTGAGGGGGGTCGGAGGGTCCTATGGCTACACCTTC. Translating it yields CASSELRGVGGSYGYTF.

This sequence joins TRBV20-1 and TRBJ1-3; D unclear. V lost 0 bases, J lost 0 bases, and 12 bases lay in between. Germline V gene sequence: CDR1 DFQATT, CDR2 SNEGSKA (reference sequence). CDR3 length equals 16 residues. As DNA, the CDR3 is TGCAGTGCTAGAGATCTGTATTTAGACTCTGGAAACACCATATATTTT. It translates to CSARDLYLDSGNTIYF.

The rearrangement uses TRBV6-2 or TRBV6-3 and TRBJ1-5, with 9 nucleotides matching TRBD1. V shed 0 bases, J shed 5 bases, and the junction held 17 bases outside the gene matches. The CDR3 has 20 residues. Germline V gene data show CDR1 as MNHEY and CDR2 as SVGEGT. CDR3 residues: CASSYSGQGKTRFSDQPQHF. For the CDR3, the DNA is TGTGCCAGCAGTTACTCCGGACAGGGGAAGACTCGCTTTTCGGATCAGCCCCAGCATTTT.

The genes are TRBV5-4 and TRBJ2-2, with 9 bases that match TRBD2. This CDR3 is built from 17 residues. V lost 2 bases to trimming and J lost 6 bases; unmatched junction nucleotides: 11. Germline CDR1 and CDR2: SGHNT and YYREEE (reference sequence). DNA of the CDR3: TGTGCCAGCAGCTTAGAAGGCGGGAGGGCCATCGCCGGGGAGCTGTTTTTT. This translates into CASSLEGGRAIAGELFF.

This chain links TRBV24-1 with TRBJ2-3, with D maybe TRBD2 (5 bases). The CDR3 is made up of 17 amino acids. Germline V gives CDR1 KGHDR, CDR2 SFDVKD. V was pared by 7 bases and J by 2 bases, with 21 bases between. CDR3 sequence (DNA): TGTGCCACCAGGATGAGACTAAGTCTCCGGCACACAGATACGCAGTATTTT. Translated, it gives CATRMRLSLRHTDTQYF.

This clonotype was recorded at least ten times. V usage is TRBV28 and J usage is TRBJ2-7, with D perhaps matching TRBD2 (6 bases). The CDR3 is made up of 17 amino acids. Between the trimmed V and J ends, which lost 5 bases and 4 bases, there was a span of 24 bases. Germline loops: CDR1 MDHEN, CDR2 SYDVKM. The DNA of the CDR3 is TGTGCCAGCAGTGCGCGGGTTGGCCGGGACTTCCTATACGAGCAGTACTTC. Its protein is CASSARVGRDFLYEQYF.

V usage is TRBV4-1 and J usage is TRBJ2-3, with D possibly TRBD2 on 6 matching bases. The CDR3 contains 14 residues. V lost 0 bases and J lost 5, with 9 bases in between. The germline V gene encodes CDR1 MGHRA and CDR2 YSYEKL. The CDR3 protein is CASSQDPGLDTQYF. As DNA, the CDR3 is TGCGCCAGCAGCCAAGATCCGGGACTAGATACGCAGTATTTT.

V usage is TRBV7-2 and J usage is TRBJ2-1; D is unclear. V was pared by 4 bases and J by 0 bases, with 10 bases between. The germline V gene has CDR1 SGHTA and CDR2 FQGNSA. This CDR3 contains 15 residues. This CDR3 is CASSSSLVSYNEQFF. DNA of the CDR3: TGTGCCAGCAGCTCGAGCCTGGTCTCCTACAATGAGCAGTTCTTC.

This clonotype was detected only a few times. The rearrangement joins TRBV18 to TRBJ2-1, with 10 bases lining up with TRBD1. The CDR3 is made up of 18 amino acids. Looked up from germline, CDR1 is KGHSH and CDR2 is LQKENI. J gave up 3 bases and V 3 bases, and 11 bases lay outside the gene matches. The CDR3: CASSPGQGFGLGYNEQFF. DNA for the CDR3: TGTGCCAGCTCACCGGGACAGGGGTTCGGGCTGGGCTACAATGAGCAGTTCTTC.

The chain carries TRBV12-3 or TRBV12-4 and TRBJ1-2, with a tentative D call TRBD1 (6 bases). Deletions cut 7 bases from V and 7 bases from J, with 16 bases between. This CDR3 is built from 13 residues. CDR3 residues: CASTIQTGGGYTF. In DNA, the CDR3 is TGTGCCAGCACTATCCAGACAGGTGGTGGCTACACCTTC.